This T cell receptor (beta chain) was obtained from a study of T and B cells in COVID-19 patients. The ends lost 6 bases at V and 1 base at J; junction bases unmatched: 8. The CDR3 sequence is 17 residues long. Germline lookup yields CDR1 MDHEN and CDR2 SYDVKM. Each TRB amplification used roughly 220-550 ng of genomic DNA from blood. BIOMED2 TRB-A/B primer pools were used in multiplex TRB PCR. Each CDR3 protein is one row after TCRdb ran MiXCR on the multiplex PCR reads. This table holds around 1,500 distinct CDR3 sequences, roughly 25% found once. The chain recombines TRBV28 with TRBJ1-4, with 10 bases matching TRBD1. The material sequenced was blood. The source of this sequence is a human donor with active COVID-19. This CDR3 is CASRPMGQGLTNEKLFF. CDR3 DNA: TGTGCCAGCAGACCAATGGGACAGGGGTTAACTAATGAAAAACTGTTTTTT.